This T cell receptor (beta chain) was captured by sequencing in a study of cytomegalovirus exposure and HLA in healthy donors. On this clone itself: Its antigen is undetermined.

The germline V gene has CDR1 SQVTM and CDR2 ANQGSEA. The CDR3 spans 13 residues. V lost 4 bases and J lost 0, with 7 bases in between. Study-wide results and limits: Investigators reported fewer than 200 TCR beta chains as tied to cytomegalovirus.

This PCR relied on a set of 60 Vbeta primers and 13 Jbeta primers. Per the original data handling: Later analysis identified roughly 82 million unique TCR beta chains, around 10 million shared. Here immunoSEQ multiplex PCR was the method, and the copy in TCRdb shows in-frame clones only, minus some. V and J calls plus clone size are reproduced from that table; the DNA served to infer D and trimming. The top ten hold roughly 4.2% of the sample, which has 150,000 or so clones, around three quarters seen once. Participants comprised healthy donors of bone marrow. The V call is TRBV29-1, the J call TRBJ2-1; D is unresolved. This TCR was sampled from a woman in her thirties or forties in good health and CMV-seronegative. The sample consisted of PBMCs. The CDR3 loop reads CSVGHSSYNEQFF. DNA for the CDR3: TGCAGCGTTGGTCACTCCTCCTACAATGAGCAGTTCTTC.